These 27 T cell receptor beta chains were all obtained from the same sample, sequenced in a study of regulatory T cells in long-lasting Graves disease. Library construction for TCR beta used iRepertoire HTBI primers and Arm-PCR of CDR3 regions. TCRdb re-called the multiplex PCR reads through MiXCR, storing one row per CDR3 protein. The table shows over 350,000 distinct CDR3 sequences, with more than 20% occurring only once. Time point: persistent/refractory GD, antithyroid drugs over 5 years with positive TRAb. Extracted PBMC RNA gave rise to the TCR library. The specimen comprised peripheral blood mononuclear cells (PBMCs), sampled when the disease was refractory, from a patient treated with antithyroid drugs. These receptor sequences come from a female donor with Graves disease.

This chain uses TRBV7-9 with TRBJ2-5, with 7 bases matching TRBD1. The CDR3 spans 17 residues. Trimming removed 2 bases from V and 0 bases from J; junction bases left unmatched: 9. The germline CDR1 and CDR2 sequences are SEHNR and FQNEAQ (reference sequence). This CDR3 reads CASSLRPGTEYQETQYF. CDR3 nucleotides: TGTGCCAGCAGCTTACGACCCGGGACAGAGTACCAAGAGACCCAGTACTTC.

The gene calls are TRBV19 and TRBJ1-1; no definite D call. The V end lost 3 bases, the J end lost 1 base, and 12 bases lay between the germline ends. CDR3 length: 15 residues. Germline lookup yields CDR1 LNHDA and CDR2 SQIVND (reference sequence). The CDR3 DNA reads TGTGCCAGTAGTATGAGGTTGGGCGGGAACACTGAAGCTTTCTTT. Translated: CASSMRLGGNTEAFF.

This rearrangement joins TRBV20-1 to TRBJ2-2, with TRBD2 matching 7 bases. The CDR3 loop spans 16 amino acids. In germline, CDR1 is DFQATT, CDR2 SNEGSKA (reference sequence). The J segment lost 5 bases and the V segment lost 2 bases, leaving 11 bases of the junction unmatched. CDR3 region: CSARQLGGRGTGELFF. Written as DNA, the CDR3 is TGCAGTGCTAGACAGCTGGGCGGGAGAGGTACCGGGGAGCTGTTTTTT.

CDR3 loop: CASSFGTSGRWKTQYF. Here the CDR3 DNA reads TGTGCCAGCAGCTTTGGGACTAGCGGGAGGTGGAAGACCCAGTACTTC. V usage is TRBV5-5 and J usage is TRBJ2-5; 15 nucleotides match TRBD2. V dropped 2 bases and J dropped 6; count of bases not matched to a gene: 5. CDR1 and CDR2 (germline): SGHKS, YYEKEE (reference sequence). This CDR3 spans 16 amino acids. Variable domain in full (rest from reference TRBV5-5 and TRBJ2-5): DAGVTQSPTHLIKTRGQQVTLRCSPISGHKSVSWYQQVLGQGPQFIFQYYEKEERGRGNFPDRFSARQFPNYSSELNVNALLLGDSALYLCASSFGTSGRWKTQYFGPGTRLLVL.

CDR3 sequence (DNA): TGTGCCAGCAGCCGGACAGGGGCTTCTGGCTACACCTTC. It encodes CASSRTGASGYTF. This chain joins TRBV7-9 and TRBJ1-2; 9 bases fit TRBD1. CDR1 and CDR2 from the germline V gene are SEHNR and FQNEAQ (reference sequence). V lost 5 bases to trimming and J lost 7 bases; unmatched junction nucleotides: 5. This CDR3 region has 13 residues.

This chain uses TRBV30 with TRBJ1-1; possible D gene TRBD1, 6 bases. V lost 8 bases and J lost 7, with 17 bases in between. CDR3 length equals 12 residues. The V gene's germline CDR1 is GTSNPN and CDR2 SVGIG (reference sequence). The CDR3 DNA sequence: TGTGCCCTCTTCCAGGGGAACGGTGAAGCTTTCTTT. This codes for CALFQGNGEAFF.

The chain recombines TRBV27 with TRBJ2-7; D possibly corresponds to TRBD1 (6 bases). The V end was cut by 5 bases, the J end by 3 bases, with 20 bases between. The CDR3 length is 16 residues. Germline CDR1 is MNHEY and CDR2 is SMNVEV (reference sequence). The CDR3 region has the DNA TGTGCCAGCAGTCCCCCCCGGGACAAGGGCCGCTACGAGCAGTACTTC. Its translation is CASSPPRDKGRYEQYF.

This clonotype has a handful of counts. A single base separates this from a much larger clone, so it may be a read error. The chain recombines TRBV2 with TRBJ2-5, with D hard to call. CDR1 SNHLY and CDR2 FYNNEI come from the germline V gene. CDR3 length: 14 residues. As DNA, the CDR3 is TGTGCCGGCAGTGATCGGGCGTACCAAGAGACCCAGTACTTC. Its protein product is CAGSDRAYQETQYF.

This clonotype was recorded at least ten times. This rearrangement joins TRBV28 to TRBJ2-7; 14 positions match TRBD2. Germline V gene lookup returns CDR1 MDHEN and CDR2 SYDVKM. The CDR3 has 15 amino acids. After removal of 3 bases from V and 6 bases from J, the junction contained 4 bases not matched to a gene. The CDR3 bases are TGTGCCAGCAGTTTGCGGACTAGCGGGAGGATCGAGCAGTACTTC. Encoded protein: CASSLRTSGRIEQYF.

Worth noting for this clonotype: Here the CDR3 omits its conserved ending phenylalanine or tryptophan, so a read error is the likely source. The chain recombines TRBV5-5 with TRBJ1-5, with D possibly being TRBD1 (5 bases). The CDR3 is 15 residues long. The germline V gene has CDR1 SGHKS and CDR2 YYEKEE (reference sequence). V gave up 0 bases and J gave up 5 bases, with 12 bases separating them. The CDR3 loop is CASSLGPRVDQPQHL. The CDR3 DNA reads TGTGCCAGCAGCTTGGGACCCAGGGTCGATCAGCCCCAGCATCTT.

The rearrangement links TRBV4-3 to TRBJ1-1; the D is unclear. Germline assignment: CDR1 LGHNA and CDR2 YSLEER. Trimming shortened V by 0 bases and J by 0 bases, and 5 bases separated the two germline ends. The CDR3 covers 14 residues. The CDR3 is CASSQDQVNTEAFF. CDR3 sequence (DNA): TGCGCCAGCAGCCAAGATCAAGTGAACACTGAAGCTTTCTTT.

Only a few counts were recorded for this clonotype. The chain joins TRBV7-2 to TRBJ1-2, with D tentatively TRBD1 (5 bases). V was trimmed by 5 bases and J by 2 bases, leaving 21 bases between them. The CDR3 length is 17 residues. Germline V CDR1 and CDR2: SGHTA, FQGNSA. The CDR3 DNA sequence: TGTGCCAGCAGCCATAGGGGTAGGGGTTTTCCCAACTATGGCTACACCTTC. It codes for CASSHRGRGFPNYGYTF. The variable domain in full, with the rest retrieved from reference TRBV7-2 and TRBJ1-2, is GAGVSQSPSNKVTEKGKDVELRCDPISGHTALYWYRQSLGQGLEFLIYFQGNSAPDKSGLPSDRFSAERTGGSVSTLTIQRTQQEDSAVYLCASSHRGRGFPNYGYTFGSGTRLTVV.

This clonotype was seen repeatedly, ten times or more. The V gene is TRBV11-2, the J gene TRBJ2-5, with D uncertain. CDR1 and CDR2 (germline): SGHAT, FQNNGV. CDR3 length equals 14 residues. V shed 1 base and J shed 1 base, with 7 bases lying between them. CDR3 nucleotides: TGTGCCAGCAGCTTAGGACGGCGCCAAGAGACCCAGTACTTC. Amino acids: CASSLGRRQETQYF.

With respect to this clonotype: This may come from a read error, since a much larger clone is one base off. The chain recombines TRBV2 with TRBJ1-2; D gene uncertain. V gave up 2 bases and J gave up 9 bases, with 13 bases separating them. There are 13 residues in the CDR3. CDR1 and CDR2 (germline): SNHLY, FYNNEI. The CDR3 region has the DNA TGTGCCAGCAGTGAAAGTCAACGAGGTAGCTACACCTTC. This translates into CASSESQRGSYTF.

This clonotype was seen at least ten times. This sequence joins TRBV12-3 or TRBV12-4 and TRBJ1-2, with 9 bases that match TRBD1. V lost 5 bases, J lost 8 bases, and 6 bases stayed unmatched. This CDR3 region has 13 residues. CDR3 region: CASSPLTGGGYTF. DNA for the CDR3: TGTGCCAGCAGTCCACTGACAGGGGGAGGCTACACCTTC.

This chain joins TRBV6-1 and TRBJ2-2, with D tentatively TRBD1 (6 bases). Per germline, CDR1 MNHNS and CDR2 SASEGT. This CDR3 is built from 15 residues. The V end lost 6 bases, the J end lost 4 bases, and 15 bases lay between the germline ends. The DNA of the CDR3 is TGTGCCAGCAGGGAACTGACAGGACCCACCGGGGAGCTGTTTTTT. It is translated as CASRELTGPTGELFF.

In its sample, this clonotype was seen many times. The chain uses TRBV7-8 and TRBJ2-6; possibly TRBD1 for D (6 bases). Germline assignment: CDR1 SGHVS and CDR2 FQNEAQ. The V and J ends lost 6 bases and 1 base respectively, with 13 bases between them. The CDR3 runs to 16 residues. CDR3 sequence (DNA): TGTGCCAGCAGTGGACAGTTAGAGTCTGGGGCCAACGTCCTGACTTTC. The encoded protein is CASSGQLESGANVLTF.

This clonotype occurred many times. V gene TRBV6-1 combines with J gene TRBJ2-7, with TRBD2 matching 8 bases. The CDR3 loop spans 16 amino acids. Trimming removed 2 bases from V and 0 bases from J; junction bases left unmatched: 6. Per germline, CDR1 MNHNS and CDR2 SASEGT. The CDR3 reads CASSEMAGGLSYEQYF. DNA of the CDR3: TGTGCCAGCAGTGAAATGGCGGGAGGCCTCTCCTACGAGCAGTACTTC.

This clonotype has only a few counts. CDR3 bases: TGCAGCGTTGAGGACAGGATAGATGGCTACACCTTC. Its translation: CSVEDRIDGYTF. The chain joins TRBV29-1 to TRBJ1-2; 7 positions match TRBD1. The length of the CDR3 is 12 residues. Germline V CDR1 and CDR2: SQVTM, ANQGSEA. With 3 bases clipped from V and 6 bases from J, the junction kept 4 bases outside the gene matches.

This clonotype showed up many times. The chain uses TRBV2 and TRBJ1-5; TRBD1 matches 9 bases. The CDR3 extends over 16 amino acids. V dropped 0 bases and J dropped 5; count of bases not matched to a gene: 5. Germline CDR1 reads SNHLY; CDR2 reads FYNNEI. CDR3 loop: CASSEAPGTGYQPQHF. DNA of the CDR3: TGTGCCAGCAGTGAAGCCCCCGGGACAGGGTATCAGCCCCAGCATTTT. Complete variable domain (other parts from reference TRBV2 and TRBJ1-5): EPEVTQTPSHQVTQMGQEVILRCVPISNHLYFYWYRQILGQKVEFLVSFYNNEISEKSEIFDDQFSVERPDGSNFTLKIRSTKLEDSAMYFCASSEAPGTGYQPQHFGDGTRLSIL.

This clonotype was seen more than once but under ten times. The chain is built from TRBV29-1 and TRBJ1-2, with 7 nucleotides matching TRBD1. Germline V gives CDR1 SQVTM, CDR2 ANQGSEA. Trimming took 3 bases from V and 8 from J; bases not matched to a gene: 6. The CDR3 length is 12 residues. DNA for the CDR3: TGCAGCGTTGACACAGGGGAAGGGGGCTACACCTTC. Translated: CSVDTGEGGYTF.

This clonotype showed up many times. The chain couples TRBV6-1 to TRBJ1-5; 7 nucleotides match TRBD1. The CDR3 is 15 amino acids. Germline-derived CDR1 and CDR2 are MNHNS and SASEGT. The ends lost 4 bases at V and 3 bases at J; junction bases unmatched: 6. The CDR3 here is CASSGGQSNNQPQHF. The CDR3 region has the DNA TGTGCCAGCAGTGGGGGACAGAGTAACAATCAGCCCCAGCATTTT.

Many counts were recorded for this clonotype. The chain combines TRBV28 with TRBJ1-4, with TRBD1 identical over 7 bases. This CDR3 region has 14 residues. The V segment lost 4 bases and the J segment 6 bases; nucleotides outside the gene matches: 5. Germline CDR1 MDHEN, CDR2 SYDVKM. The CDR3 sequence: CASSSGTVDEKLFF. CDR3 DNA: TGTGCCAGCAGTTCCGGGACAGTCGATGAAAAACTGTTTTTT.

This clonotype was detected many times. The V gene is TRBV7-2, the J gene TRBJ1-2, with D tentatively TRBD1 (6 bases). Germline CDR1 and CDR2: SGHTA and FQGNSA. CDR3 length equals 14 residues. V lost 6 bases and J 4 bases, leaving 15 bases between the germline ends. Here the CDR3 DNA reads TGTGCCAGCAGGCGAGGGGGGGTGAGCTATGGCTACACCTTC. This sequence encodes CASRRGGVSYGYTF.

A note on this clonotype: This may be a read error: a much more frequent sequence differs by one nucleotide. The J gene is TRBJ2-5, the V gene TRBV29-1, with D perhaps TRBD1 (7 bases). Germline values: CDR1 SQVTM, CDR2 ANQGSEA. This CDR3 has 13 residues. Trimming pared 7 bases from V and 5 bases from J, leaving 17 bases between. The CDR3 region has the DNA TGCAGCGCTCCCCCGACAGGGAGGGAGACCCAGTACTTC. It is translated as CSAPPTGRETQYF.

At least ten counts were recorded for this clonotype. This rearrangement joins TRBV6-5 to TRBJ2-5, with D possibly matching TRBD2 (6 bases). This CDR3 has 15 amino acids. Deletions cut 0 bases from V and 4 bases from J, with 12 bases between. Germline assignment: CDR1 MNHEY and CDR2 SVGAGI. CDR3 DNA: TGTGCCAGCAGTTACTCAGGGGTCGGGGGAGAGACCCAGTACTTC. This sequence encodes CASSYSGVGGETQYF.

This clonotype occurred a few times. The gene calls are TRBV27 and TRBJ2-7, with D tentatively TRBD2 (5 bases). The germline V and J ends were trimmed by 2 bases and 0 bases, with 11 bases remaining between them. CDR1 is MNHEY, CDR2 SMNVEV, per germline (reference sequence). The CDR3 has 15 residues. This chain's CDR3 is CASSLPAESSYEQYF. The CDR3 nucleotides read TGTGCCAGCAGTTTACCAGCGGAAAGCTCCTACGAGCAGTACTTC.